By share, the clone carrying this T cell receptor beta chain ranks as medium-sized (0.01 to 0.1%). The target antigen is unknown. This entry comes from a study of neurological immune-mediated disorders. Overall study results and limits: None of the CDR3 amino acid sequences of expanded clones recurred across subjects, suggesting private repertoires in all groups.

Time point described: longitudinal time-point 1 (baseline). The unsorted libraries originated from 2 million PBMCs kept at -80 C. The cDNA came from 5'RACE with 10-nucleotide random UMIs. Per sequencing run, 15-18 subjects together gave over 160 million TCR-beta sequences. In TCRdb, the 5' RACE reads were re-called with MiXCR into one record per CDR3 protein. The table includes some 54,000 distinct CDR3 sequences, about 10% detected once. The CDR3 has 16 residues. V lost 4 bases to trimming and J lost 2 bases; unmatched junction nucleotides: 7. Germline V gene lookup returns CDR1 SEHNR and CDR2 FQNEAQ (reference sequence).

The chain links TRBV7-9 to TRBJ1-3, with 8 nucleotides matching TRBD1. Specimen: PBMCs. The receptor comes from a male donor with HTLV-1-associated myelopathy (HAM/TSP). For the CDR3, the DNA is TGTGCCAGCAGCTACCTCTCAGGGGGCGCTGGAAACACCATATATTTT. Its translation: CASSYLSGGAGNTIYF.